The 18 T cell receptor beta chains reported below all come from one sample, sequenced in a study of OX40 agonist ivuxolimab in advanced cancers. Measured with immunoSEQ multiplex PCR; TCRdb has only the in-frame clones, and not every one. The sample holds more than 85,000 clones, about nine tenths seen once. Sequencing was performed on CD4+ or CD8+ T cells sorted from blood, taken in a trial of the OX40 agonist ivuxolimab. The source of these receptors is an adult with an advanced solid tumor such as melanoma, head and neck, liver or kidney cancer.

The chain combines TRBV2 with TRBJ1-2; TRBD1 is a possible D gene (5 bases). CDR3 length equals 14 residues. CDR1 is SNHLY and CDR2 is FYNNEI in the germline V gene. Trimming stripped 6 bases from V and 4 bases from J, with 15 bases between. The CDR3 DNA is TGTGCCAGCAGGCCGGGACGGTCGGGCTATGGCTACACCTTC. Translation gives CASRPGRSGYGYTF.

This clone was detected once. This sequence joins TRBV5-1 and TRBJ1-2; D is possibly TRBD1 (6 bases). The V gene's germline CDR1 is SGHRS and CDR2 YFSETQ. Trimming left V 0 bases short and J 2 bases short, with 14 bases between. The CDR3 has 16 residues. The CDR3 loop is CASSLASGAVNYGYTF. The CDR3 DNA is TGCGCCAGCAGCTTGGCCTCGGGGGCGGTGAACTATGGCTACACCTTC.

The V and J genes are TRBV7-2 and TRBJ1-1, with a weak D call TRBD1 (5 bases). Germline V CDR1 and CDR2: SGHTA, FQGNSA. CDR3 size: 12 residues. Trimming shortened V by 5 bases and J by 10 bases, and 14 bases separated the two germline ends. CDR3 sequence reads: CASSRDRRVAFF. CDR3 DNA sequence: TGTGCCAGCAGCCGTGACAGACGTGTAGCTTTCTTT.

V usage is TRBV28 and J usage is TRBJ2-1, with 9 positions matching TRBD2. Germline lookup yields CDR1 MDHEN and CDR2 SYDVKM. CDR3 length equals 16 residues. Trimming removed 6 bases from V and 5 bases from J; junction bases left unmatched: 11. CDR3 residues: CASRIGGLATNNEQFF. CDR3 DNA sequence: TGTGCCAGCAGGATCGGGGGACTAGCCACCAACAATGAGCAGTTCTTC.

Regarding this clone: One junction end does not reproduce the germline sequence, and a read error may be involved. The gene calls are TRBV6-5 and TRBJ2-3, with TRBD1 matching 8 bases. The length of the CDR3 is 15 residues. CDR1 is MNHEY and CDR2 is SVGAGI in the germline V gene. The CDR3 DNA reads as TGTGCCAGCAGTTCCGGGACAGGTGCCCTCCGGGACTCACAATTT. Protein sequence: CASSSGTGALRDSQF.

The rearrangement uses TRBV7-2 and TRBJ2-2, with a weak D call TRBD2 (6 bases). V lost 1 base and J lost 4, with 10 bases in between. The V gene's germline CDR1 is SGHTA and CDR2 FQGNSA. The CDR3 is 15 amino acids. CDR3 loop: CASSLGGAGTGELFF. As DNA, the CDR3 is TGTGCCAGCAGCTTAGGGGGAGCGGGCACCGGGGAGCTGTTTTTT. The complete variable domain, with remaining parts taken from reference TRBV7-2 and TRBJ2-2, reads GAGVSQSPSNKVTEKGKDVELRCDPISGHTALYWYRQSLGQGLEFLIYFQGNSAPDKSGLPSDRFSAERTGGSVSTLTIQRTQQEDSAVYLCASSLGGAGTGELFFGEGSRLTVL.

The rearrangement links TRBV18 to TRBJ2-7, with TRBD1 as a possible D gene (6 bases). The V gene lost 3 bases and the J gene lost 2 bases, with 14 bases spanning the gap. Germline V gene lookup returns CDR1 KGHSH and CDR2 LQKENI. The CDR3 sequence is 15 residues long. CDR3 sequence: CASSPPVRGPYEQYF. CDR3 DNA sequence: TGTGCCAGCTCACCCCCTGTCAGGGGCCCCTACGAGCAGTACTTC. Looking up the rest from reference TRBV18 and TRBJ2-7 gives the full variable domain: NAGVMQNPRHLVRRRGQEARLRCSPMKGHSHVYWYRQLPEEGLKFMVYLQKENIIDESGMPKERFSAEFPKEGPSILRIQQVVRGDSAAYFCASSPPVRGPYEQYFGPGTRLTVT.

This clone appeared once. At one end the junction does not follow the germline gene, possibly because of a read error. The CDR3 DNA sequence: TGTGCCAGCAGTCGCGGACTAGGGCTGGGGGAGACCCGGTACTTC. It specifies CASSRGLGLGETRYF. This chain uses TRBV27 with TRBJ2-5; 7 nucleotides agree with TRBD2. Germline CDR1 MNHEY, CDR2 SMNVEV (reference sequence). There are 15 residues in the CDR3.

The rearrangement joins TRBV7-2 to TRBJ1-5; no firm D call. This CDR3 region has 12 residues. The germline gives CDR1 SGHTA, CDR2 FQGNSA. V was clipped by 5 bases and J by 5 bases, with 7 bases between them. CDR3 nucleotides: TGTGCCAGCAGCCGATACTATCAGCCCCAGCATTTT. This encodes CASSRYYQPQHF.

This chain uses TRBV7-9 with TRBJ2-7; TRBD1 might be the D (8 bases). The CDR3 consists of 15 residues. Per the germline V gene, CDR1 is SEHNR and CDR2 is FQNEAQ (reference sequence). Between the trimmed V and J ends, which lost 5 bases and 3 bases, there was a span of 17 bases. CDR3 DNA sequence: TGTGCCAGCAGCCCGCGGGGGACAGGCAACTACGAGCAGTACTTC. It translates to CASSPRGTGNYEQYF.

The chain uses TRBV28 and TRBJ2-7, with TRBD1 matching over 9 bases. CDR1 and CDR2 from the germline V gene are MDHEN and SYDVKM. This CDR3 is 14 amino acids long. The trim removed 9 bases at V and 2 bases at J, leaving 8 bases unmatched. In DNA form, the CDR3 reads TGTGCCAGTCTGGAAGGGACAGGGCCCTACGAGCAGTACTTC. Its translation: CASLEGTGPYEQYF.

The chain recombines TRBV11-3 with TRBJ2-2; 15 bases align to TRBD2. The CDR3 length is 16 residues. V dropped 5 bases and J dropped 6; count of bases not matched to a gene: 4. Germline V gene lookup returns CDR1 SGHNT and CDR2 YENEEA. This chain's CDR3 is CASSPRTSGRAGELFF. The CDR3 bases are TGTGCCAGCAGCCCAAGGACTAGCGGGAGGGCCGGGGAGCTGTTTTTT.

This clone was recorded once. The J gene is TRBJ2-5, the V gene TRBV11-2; 15 nucleotides align to TRBD2. Per germline, CDR1 SGHAT and CDR2 FQNNGV. The length of the CDR3 is 18 residues. Losses at the gene ends were 0 bases for V and 2 bases for J; bases not matched to a gene: 4. The CDR3 loop reads CASSLDGLAGGGQETQYF. CDR3 bases: TGTGCCAGCAGCTTAGATGGACTAGCGGGAGGGGGTCAAGAGACCCAGTACTTC.

The chain carries TRBV28 and TRBJ2-7; D gene unclear. This CDR3 contains 12 residues. The germline V and J ends were trimmed by 3 bases and 4 bases, with 7 bases remaining between them. Germline CDR1 MDHEN, CDR2 SYDVKM. CDR3 DNA: TGTGCCAGCAGTTTGGGCTCGTACGAGCAGTACTTC. Protein product: CASSLGSYEQYF.

This chain connects TRBV5-4 to TRBJ2-1, with D perhaps TRBD2 (5 bases). Trimming took 4 bases from V and 8 from J, leaving 13 bases between them. Per the germline V gene, CDR1 is SGHNT and CDR2 is YYREEE (reference sequence). CDR3 length: 13 residues. CDR3 sequence: CASSTGSGDEQFF. The DNA for the CDR3 is TGTGCCAGCAGCACGGGGAGTGGGGATGAGCAGTTCTTC.

The chain uses TRBV30 and TRBJ2-3, with 8 positions matching TRBD2. Germline V gene lookup returns CDR1 GTSNPN and CDR2 SVGIG (reference sequence). The junction had 8 bases not matched to a gene; V was cut back by 7 bases and J by 2 bases. This CDR3 has 14 amino acids. Here the CDR3 DNA reads TGTGCCTCTGACAGCGGGAGAAACACAGATACGCAGTATTTT. It is translated as CASDSGRNTDTQYF.

V is TRBV30 and J is TRBJ1-2; 8 nucleotides line up with TRBD1. V trimming: 4 bases; J trimming: 3 bases; junction bases outside the gene matches: 7. The CDR3 loop spans 14 amino acids. Germline-derived CDR1 and CDR2 are GTSNPN and SVGIG (reference sequence). The CDR3 sequence is CAWTAGTGHYGYTF. DNA of the CDR3: TGTGCCTGGACCGCCGGGACAGGTCACTATGGCTACACCTTC.

V and J are TRBV6-5 and TRBJ1-4; D remains unclear. Germline V gives CDR1 MNHEY, CDR2 SVGAGI. This CDR3 has 15 residues. V was shortened by 6 bases and J by 0 bases, with 11 bases between the two germline ends. CDR3: CASSRTRATNEKLFF. CDR3 sequence (DNA): TGTGCCAGCAGCAGAACACGAGCAACTAATGAAAAACTGTTTTTT.